This passage covers 14 T cell receptor beta chains from one sample sequenced in a study of cytotoxic CD8 clonotypes in ibrutinib-treated CLL. Using immunoSEQ multiplex PCR, the repertoire was profiled, and TCRdb retains in-frame clones only, with some absent. The sample carries about 150,000 clones, about 70% recorded once. Here the sequenced sample was PBMCs, taken after 24 months of ibrutinib treatment. Receptors originate from a human donor with chronic lymphocytic leukemia.

The chain has TRBV9 and TRBJ2-3; D is uncertain. V lost 4 bases to trimming and J lost 1 base, with 7 bases between them. The CDR3 has 13 residues. The germline CDR1 and CDR2 sequences are SGDLS and YYNGEE. CDR3 loop: CASSSWGTDTQYF. For the CDR3, the DNA is TGTGCCAGCAGCTCCTGGGGCACAGATACGCAGTATTTT.

The rearrangement joins TRBV19 to TRBJ1-2; a possible D gene is TRBD1 (5 bases). The germline V gene has CDR1 LNHDA and CDR2 SQIVND (reference sequence). CDR3 size: 14 residues. V lost 5 bases and J 3 bases, leaving 13 bases between the germline ends. In DNA form, the CDR3 reads TGTGCCAGTAGTTCGGGGAGGGGTCACTATGGCTACACCTTC. This gives the protein CASSSGRGHYGYTF.

The chain joins TRBV5-1 to TRBJ2-7; D not resolved. Germline V CDR1 and CDR2: SGHRS, YFSETQ. Between the trimmed V and J ends, which lost 1 base and 1 base, there was a span of 9 bases. CDR3 length: 14 amino acids. The CDR3 coding sequence is TGCGCCAGCAGCTTGCAAGTCAGTTCCTACGAGCAGTACTTC. This sequence encodes CASSLQVSSYEQYF.

The rearrangement uses TRBV4-2 and TRBJ2-2, with D perhaps matching TRBD2 (6 bases). The CDR3 is 14 residues long. V was trimmed by 4 bases and J by 3 bases, leaving 9 bases between them. CDR1 is LGHNA and CDR2 is YNFKEQ in the germline V gene. The CDR3 DNA reads TGTGCCAGCAGCCGCCCGGGAGACACCGGGGAGCTGTTTTTT. This codes for CASSRPGDTGELFF.

The gene calls are TRBV5-1 and TRBJ2-1, with 7 bases fitting TRBD2. The junction had 8 bases not matched to a gene; V was cut back by 0 bases and J by 2 bases. This CDR3 is built from 17 residues. From germline, CDR1 is SGHRS and CDR2 YFSETQ. For the CDR3, the DNA is TGCGCCAGCAGCTTGGCCACGTCTAGCGGACCCTACAATGAGCAGTTCTTC. Translation: CASSLATSSGPYNEQFF. The entire variable domain, with the rest obtained from reference TRBV5-1 and TRBJ2-1, is as follows: KAGVTQTPRYLIKTRGQQVTLSCSPISGHRSVSWYQQTPGQGLQFLFEYFSETQRNKGNFPGRFSGRQFSNSRSEMNVSTLELGDSALYLCASSLATSSGPYNEQFFGPGTRLTVL.

The sample holds a few counts of this clone. The gene calls are TRBV4-2 and TRBJ2-3, with D possibly matching TRBD1 (6 bases). Germline CDR1 LGHNA, CDR2 YNFKEQ. Trimming cost V 0 bases and J 0 bases, with 7 bases left between them. This CDR3 is 15 amino acids long. CDR3 residues: CASSQEGQSTDTQYF. The CDR3 DNA follows: TGTGCCAGCAGCCAAGAGGGACAAAGCACAGATACGCAGTATTTT.

This chain connects TRBV6-5 to TRBJ1-4, with TRBD1 as a possible D gene (5 bases). In germline, CDR1 is MNHEY, CDR2 SVGAGI. V lost 6 bases, J lost 4 bases, and 9 bases lay in between. CDR3 length: 13 amino acids. The CDR3 DNA reads TGTGCCAGCAGCAGACAGTATAATGAAAAACTGTTTTTT. It translates to CASSRQYNEKLFF.

This chain connects TRBV13 to TRBJ2-5; perhaps D is TRBD1 or TRBD2 (6 bases each). V was clipped by 0 bases and J by 4 bases, with 15 bases between them. CDR1 and CDR2 from the germline V gene are PRHDT and FYEKMQ (reference sequence). CDR3 length equals 16 residues. CDR3 bases: TGTGCCAGCAGCTTAGGCCTGATGGGGGGCCGAGAGACCCAGTACTTC. Residues: CASSLGLMGGRETQYF.

This clone was picked up a small number of times. This chain connects TRBV5-5 to TRBJ2-7; D may be TRBD1 (5 bases). Germline V CDR1 and CDR2: SGHKS, YYEKEE (reference sequence). This CDR3 comprises 12 residues. Trimming took 4 bases from V and 3 from J, leaving 8 bases between them. The DNA of the CDR3 is TGTGCCAGCAGCCGCCAGGGCTACGAGCAGTACTTC. It specifies CASSRQGYEQYF.

The chain carries TRBV5-1 and TRBJ2-2; D gene unclear. Trimming took off 2 bases at V and 3 bases at J, with 8 bases between the two ends. The CDR3 is 14 residues long. Germline V CDR1 and CDR2: SGHRS, YFSETQ. CDR3 nucleotides: TGCGCCAGCAGCTTTGATGGGGACACCGGGGAGCTGTTTTTT. Its protein product is CASSFDGDTGELFF.

This chain joins TRBV5-1 and TRBJ2-5, with 8 bases that match TRBD1. CDR1 is SGHRS and CDR2 is YFSETQ in the germline V gene. The V segment lost 4 bases and the J segment 2 bases; nucleotides outside the gene matches: 4. There are 14 residues in the CDR3. In DNA form, the CDR3 reads TGCGCCAGCAGCCGGCGGACAGGGCAAGAGACCCAGTACTTC. Amino acids: CASSRRTGQETQYF.

V usage is TRBV7-9 and J usage is TRBJ2-7, with 9 bases lining up with TRBD2. Germline values: CDR1 SEHNR, CDR2 FQNEAQ (reference sequence). The CDR3 runs to 13 residues. Losses at the gene ends were 7 bases for V and 4 bases for J; bases not matched to a gene: 5. For the CDR3, the DNA is TGTGCCAGCACCCCGCGGGGGGGTTACGAGCAGTACTTC. Its protein is CASTPRGGYEQYF.

The chain carries TRBV7-2 and TRBJ2-7; no clear D. V was shortened by 7 bases and J by 6 bases, with 16 bases between the two germline ends. The CDR3 runs to 13 residues. CDR1 and CDR2 from the germline V gene are SGHTA and FQGNSA. The CDR3 here is CASNTASGGEQYF. As DNA, the CDR3 is TGTGCCAGCAACACAGCCTCCGGTGGCGAGCAGTACTTC.

This clone was found once. The V and J genes are TRBV6-5 and TRBJ1-6; D not resolved. The germline V gene encodes CDR1 MNHEY and CDR2 SVGAGI. This CDR3 comprises 10 residues. Written as DNA, the CDR3 is TGTGGGTGTGGAAATTCACCCCTCCACTTT. Residues: CGCGNSPLHF.